This T cell receptor (beta chain) was obtained from a study of T cells after yellow fever vaccination. This clonotype was seen at least ten times. Its matching antigen is unknown. The junction shows a germline mismatch at one end, possibly a read error. They built TCR cDNA with 5'RACE template switching, a step that put in a universal primer site and UMIs. Using its own MiXCR run on the 5' RACE reads, TCRdb lists one record per CDR3 protein. The data show 500,000 to 650,000 distinct CDR3 sequences, 12% seen once. General study points: Post-booster repertoires again held most primary-vaccination clones (about 95% CD4, 80% to 90% CD8).

This sample comprised PBMCs, obtained on the day of the yellow fever booster vaccination. The receptor comes from a man aged 25 to 45 who received the YFV17D yellow fever vaccine.

The CDR3 sequence: CASSFSGNTEAFF. The DNA for the CDR3 is TGTGCCAGCAGTTTCTCAGGGAACACTGAAGCTTTCTTT. The chain employs TRBV5-1 and TRBJ1-1; D call uncertain. The germline V gene encodes CDR1 SGHRS and CDR2 YFSETQ. The CDR3 covers 13 residues. The whole variable domain, remainder taken from reference TRBV5-1 and TRBJ1-1, is KAGVTQTPRYLIKTRGQQVTLSCSPISGHRSVSWYQQTPGQGLQFLFEYFSETQRNKGNFPGRFSGRQFSNSRSEMNVSTLELGDSALYLCASSFSGNTEAFFGQGTRLTVV.